The following is a T cell receptor beta chain sequence with its context. cDNA libraries for TCR alpha and TCR beta, carrying sample barcodes and UMIs, came from 5'RACE with constant-segment primers. TCRdb itself ran the 5' RACE reads through MiXCR, one entry per CDR3 protein. The repertoire holds 470,000 or so distinct CDR3 sequences, with nearly 25% as singletons. This sample was taken from a study of T-cell memory formation after mild COVID-19. The V and J ends lost 2 bases and 3 bases respectively, with 14 bases between them. CDR3 size: 15 residues. The chain carries TRBV23-1 and TRBJ2-7; no clear D gene. TRBV23-1 is assigned to the ORF class and has an uncertain function. The TCR comes from an adult woman who had mild COVID-19 (a few samples of this study predate the infection). Cell type and time point are not known. The sequenced material came from PBMCs or a T cell subset sorted from them (not recorded which). CDR3 DNA: TGCGCCAGCAGTCAAGGGCAGAAACTTTACTACGAGCAGTACTTC. This translates into CASSQGQKLYYEQYF.